These 6 T cell receptor beta chains share one sample of origin, sequenced in a study of PD-L1 blockade in urothelial cancer. TCRdb's table, derived via immunoSEQ multiplex PCR, lists solely in-frame clones and lacks some. Among 40,000 or so clones listed, approximately 80% were seen once. The material was PBMCs, obtained around atezolizumab (anti-PD-L1) treatment. The receptors were gathered from a man between 65 and 85 years old with urothelial cancer.

The chain has TRBV27 and TRBJ2-7; 8 bases are a match to TRBD1. CDR3 length: 15 amino acids. J lost 0 bases, V lost 3 bases, and 4 bases had no gene match. Germline V CDR1 and CDR2: MNHEY, SMNVEV (reference sequence). CDR3 protein: CASSFSTGGSYEQYF. CDR3 DNA: TGTGCCAGCAGTTTCTCCACAGGGGGCTCCTACGAGCAGTACTTC.

The rearrangement uses TRBV13 and TRBJ1-2; unclear D gene. The V end was cut by 1 base, the J end by 6 bases, with 6 bases between. Germline V gene data show CDR1 as PRHDT and CDR2 as FYEKMQ (reference sequence). The CDR3 runs to 12 residues. The CDR3 bases are TGTGCCAGCAGCTTAGAGACAAATGGCTACACCTTC. Translation: CASSLETNGYTF.

The genes are TRBV6-1 and TRBJ2-2; 10 positions match TRBD1. Looked up from germline, CDR1 is MNHNS and CDR2 is SASEGT. The V segment lost 8 bases and the J segment 4 bases; nucleotides outside the gene matches: 7. This CDR3 has 15 residues. The DNA for the CDR3 is TGTGCCAGCGGACAAGGGACAGGGGTCACCGGGGAGCTGTTTTTT. It yields the protein CASGQGTGVTGELFF.

The chain is built from TRBV2 and TRBJ1-6; D not resolved. Deletions cut 3 bases from V and 6 bases from J, with 9 bases between. Per the germline V gene, CDR1 is SNHLY and CDR2 is FYNNEI. The CDR3 contains 14 residues. The DNA of the CDR3 is TGTGCCAGCAGTGACTACAGCCTTAATTCACCCCTCCACTTT. As protein: CASSDYSLNSPLHF.

This sequence joins TRBV5-1 and TRBJ2-3; D is possibly TRBD2 (5 bases). The V and J ends lost 0 bases and 4 bases respectively, with 9 bases between them. This CDR3 region has 14 residues. Germline lookup yields CDR1 SGHRS and CDR2 YFSETQ. CDR3 protein: CASSLEGVADTQYF. CDR3 nucleotides: TGCGCCAGCAGCTTGGAGGGAGTAGCAGATACGCAGTATTTT. Variable domain in full (rest from reference TRBV5-1 and TRBJ2-3): KAGVTQTPRYLIKTRGQQVTLSCSPISGHRSVSWYQQTPGQGLQFLFEYFSETQRNKGNFPGRFSGRQFSNSRSEMNVSTLELGDSALYLCASSLEGVADTQYFGPGTRLTVL.

The rearrangement uses TRBV2 and TRBJ1-4; the match to TRBD1 covers 7 bases. The CDR3 is 12 amino acids. With 4 bases clipped from V and 13 bases from J, the junction kept 6 bases outside the gene matches. Germline V gives CDR1 SNHLY, CDR2 FYNNEI. Here the CDR3 DNA reads TGTGCCAGCAGTGCTGACAGGGCCCGACTGTTTTTT. Its translation is CASSADRARLFF.